The 8 T cell receptor beta chains below come from one sample, sequenced in a study of T cell repertoires in cytomegalovirus infection (dated by TCRdb to the late 2010s). The sample was run on an Illumina HiSeq 1500. Through fastp at Q25 and MiXCR, TCRdb rebuilt clones from the public reads, retaining in-frame beta chains. Duplicate CDR3 protein sequences are folded into a single record with the most common DNA and genes. Here the sample has roughly 640,000 distinct CDR3 sequences; less than 25% occur a single time. The top ten clones comprise around 7.6% of the sample. Sequenced material: CD8+ T cells from PBMCs. Every receptor here comes from a human donor in good health (CMV status not recorded). Some clones in this sample may be carry-over from other donors' samples.

This clonotype came up many times. The genes are TRBV28 and TRBJ2-7; perhaps TRBD2 as D (7 bases). The CDR3 is 13 amino acids. The V end was cut by 7 bases, the J end by 2 bases, with 12 bases between. CDR1 and CDR2 (germline): MDHEN, SYDVKM. The CDR3 DNA is TGTGCCAGCAACGCGGGGGCCCCCTACGAGCAGTACGTC. Residues: CASNAGAPYEQYV.

This clonotype was counted between two and nine times. V is TRBV10-3 and J is TRBJ1-2; 7 bases are shared with TRBD1. V lost 3 bases to trimming and J lost 0 bases; unmatched junction nucleotides: 22. The CDR3 is made up of 21 amino acids. Germline V gene lookup returns CDR1 ENHRY and CDR2 SYGVKD. The CDR3 coding sequence is TGTGCCATCAGTGATAATTGGGAATTGGGGGACAGAATCTTCTCTAACTATGGCTACACCTTC. It specifies CAISDNWELGDRIFSNYGYTF.

This clonotype came up a few times. This chain connects TRBV6-5 to TRBJ2-5; D is uncertain. V was shortened by 0 bases and J by 9 bases, with 17 bases between the two germline ends. The V gene's germline CDR1 is MNHEY and CDR2 SVGAGI. The CDR3 consists of 15 residues. The CDR3 protein is CASSYSILGTKAQYF. DNA of the CDR3: TGTGCCAGCAGTTACTCGATATTGGGAACCAAAGCCCAGTACTTC.

This clonotype occurred many times. The rearrangement uses TRBV7-2 and TRBJ2-5; 10 nucleotides align to TRBD2. V lost 2 bases, J lost 5 bases, and 11 bases stayed unmatched. This CDR3 region has 17 residues. Germline V gives CDR1 SGHTA, CDR2 FQGNSA. The CDR3 DNA follows: TGTGCCAGCAGCTTAATACTAGAGCGGGGGGGCCGGGAGACCCAGTACTTC. Protein: CASSLILERGGRETQYF. Using reference TRBV7-2 and TRBJ2-5 for the parts outside the CDR3, the full variable domain is GAGVSQSPSNKVTEKGKDVELRCDPISGHTALYWYRQSLGQGLEFLIYFQGNSAPDKSGLPSDRFSAERTGGSVSTLTIQRTQQEDSAVYLCASSLILERGGRETQYFGPGTRLLVL.

The chain combines TRBV12-3 or TRBV12-4 with TRBJ2-7; D not resolved. The CDR3 sequence is 13 residues long. Trimming pared 2 bases from V and 6 bases from J, leaving 11 bases between. Here the CDR3 reads CASSLSPTGEQYV. The CDR3 DNA reads as TGTGCCAGCAGTTTAAGCCCCACGGGCGAGCAGTACGTC.

Worth noting for this clonotype: The final CDR3 position lacks the conserved phenylalanine or tryptophan, pointing to a likely read error. The chain recombines TRBV28 with TRBJ2-3, with TRBD2 matching 8 bases. V shed 3 bases, J shed 5 bases, and the junction held 7 bases outside the gene matches. The CDR3 length is 15 residues. From germline, CDR1 is MDHEN and CDR2 SYDVKM. This chain's CDR3 is CASSFPSGGVDTQYY. DNA for the CDR3: TGTGCCAGCAGTTTCCCGAGCGGGGGTGTAGATACGCAGTATTAT.

This clonotype appeared many times. The genes are TRBV12-3 or TRBV12-4 and TRBJ2-3; D is unresolved. This CDR3 is 16 amino acids long. Trimming shortened V by 3 bases and J by 0 bases, and 13 bases separated the two germline ends. The CDR3 DNA reads as TGTGCCAGCAGTTTCCTCAACCCGTCTAGCACAGATACGCAGTATTTT. The encoded protein is CASSFLNPSSTDTQYF.

V usage is TRBV19 and J usage is TRBJ1-4; D ambiguous. V lost 4 bases to trimming and J lost 1 base, with 13 bases between them. The CDR3 runs to 16 residues. CDR1 is LNHDA and CDR2 is SQIVND in the germline V gene (reference sequence). The CDR3 loop reads CASSTVESLTNEKLFF. As DNA, the CDR3 is TGTGCCAGTAGTACGGTGGAGTCTTTAACTAATGAAAAACTGTTTTTT.